This is a list of T cell receptor beta chains from one sample in a study of T cell responses to AZD1222 COVID-19 vaccine. Clones were sequenced by immunoSEQ multiplex PCR, and TCRdb holds only the in-frame ones, with some missing. Of roughly 120,000 clones in the sample, 88% were seen once. This material consisted of peripheral blood, taken 28 days after the second AZD1222 dose. The receptor set was obtained from an adult who received the AZD1222 COVID-19 vaccine. Both conserved end residues are part of each CDR3. A D gene is named only where the DNA matches it firmly. Not every row has a clone size; where given, it reads once, few, many or a size class.

D,V,size,J,DNA,CDR3
.,TRBV6-2/TRBV6-3,few,TRBJ1-2,TGTGCCAGCAGTTACGGGGGTTTGGACTACACCTTC,CASSYGGLDYTF
.,TRBV4-3,once,TRBJ2-7,TGCGCCAGCAGCCAAGAGGACACAGAGTACTACGAGCAGTACTTC,CASSQEDTEYYEQYF
.,TRBV9,.,TRBJ1-2,TGTGCCAGCAGCGTAGCTCCGTTGGGACTCTACACCTTC,CASSVAPLGLYTF
.,TRBV6-4,.,TRBJ2-5,TGTGCCAGCAGTGACTCGGCCGGGGGCCGGGAGACCCAGTACTTC,CASSDSAGGRETQYF
TRBD1,TRBV18,.,TRBJ2-7,TGTGCCAGCTCCTCCTCTGGGACAGGGGACGAGCAGTACTTC,CASSSSGTGDEQYF
TRBD1,TRBV7-8,.,TRBJ1-1,TGTGCCAGCAGCTTAGCGGGGACAGGCGGTGAAGCTTTCTTT,CASSLAGTGGEAFF
.,TRBV5-6,.,TRBJ1-1,TGTGCCAGCAGCAGCGGGACACCGAACACTGAAGCTTTCTTT,CASSSGTPNTEAFF
TRBD2,TRBV14,.,TRBJ2-2,TGTGCCAGCAGCCTCCGGACTAGCGGGAGGGCCCTCACCGGGGAGCTGTTTTTT,CASSLRTSGRALTGELFF
.,TRBV6-5,.,TRBJ1-2,TGTGCCAGCAAACCGGGACTGGCTAACTATGGCTACACCTTC,CASKPGLANYGYTF
.,TRBV19,.,TRBJ1-1,TGTGCCAGTCGCATCGACAGCGGTAGCACTGAAGCTTTCTTT,CASRIDSGSTEAFF
TRBD1,TRBV7-9,.,TRBJ2-7,TGTGCCAGCAAAGTGACAGGGGAGGTCGAGCAGTACTTC,CASKVTGEVEQYF
.,TRBV29-1,.,TRBJ1-2,TGCAGCGTGCGGGACCCTCGGGGCTATGGCTACACCTTC,CSVRDPRGYGYTF
.,TRBV28,.,TRBJ1-2,TGTGCCAGCACCCAACCCGGTGGGGGAGGCTACACCTTC,CASTQPGGGGYTF
.,TRBV28,.,TRBJ2-7,TGTGCCAGCAGGTTTTCCTCGGAGCAGTACTTC,CASRFSSEQYF
.,TRBV10-3,.,TRBJ2-3,TGTGCCATCAGACTAGGGACTAGCACAGATACGCAGTATTTT,CAIRLGTSTDTQYF
.,TRBV28,.,TRBJ2-3,TGTGCCAGCAAAGTCAAGTCAGATACGCAGTATTTT,CASKVKSDTQYF
.,TRBV5-4,.,TRBJ1-4,TGTGCCAGCAGCAGGAGCTCTGACCCGGAGGAAAAACTGTTTTTT,CASSRSSDPEEKLFF
.,TRBV4-3,.,TRBJ2-1,TGCGCCAGCAGCCAAGCCGGGACACTATACAATGAGCAGTTCTTC,CASSQAGTLYNEQFF
TRBD1,TRBV2,.,TRBJ2-7,TGTGCCAGCAGTGAGCGACAGGGGGTCTACGAGCAGTACTTC,CASSERQGVYEQYF
TRBD1,TRBV2,.,TRBJ1-2,TGTGCCAGCAGTGTAACGGGACAGTGGACCTATGGCTACACCTTC,CASSVTGQWTYGYTF
TRBD1,TRBV7-3,.,TRBJ2-1,TGTGCCAGCAGCCCCGGGACAGAGTACAATGAGCAGTTCTTC,CASSPGTEYNEQFF
TRBD2,TRBV19,.,TRBJ2-1,TGTGCCAGTAGTATTTCCGGTAGCGGGACCCTACTCAATGAGCAGTTCTTC,CASSISGSGTLLNEQFF
TRBD1,TRBV5-1,.,TRBJ2-7,TGCGCCAGCACCCCACGACAGGGGAGAGACGAGCAGTACTTC,CASTPRQGRDEQYF
.,TRBV28,.,TRBJ1-2,TGTGCCAGCAGTTTGTTAGGACTCTATGGCTACACCTTC,CASSLLGLYGYTF
.,TRBV9,.,TRBJ2-3,TGTGCCAGCAGCGTAGTGGTCTCCTTCACAGATACGCAGTATTTT,CASSVVVSFTDTQYF
.,TRBV4-3,.,TRBJ1-1,TGCGCCAGCAGCCGGGGACGGTTGAACACTGAAGCTTTCTTT,CASSRGRLNTEAFF
.,TRBV28,.,TRBJ1-3,TGTGCCAGCAGTGGCTCTGGAAACACCATATATTTT,CASSGSGNTIYF
.,TRBV18,.,TRBJ1-5,TGTGCCAGCTCACCACTTACAGTCAATCAGCCCCAGCATTTT,CASSPLTVNQPQHF
.,TRBV6-2/TRBV6-3,.,TRBJ2-2,TGTGCCAGCAGTTACGTGACCGGGGAGCTGTTTTTT,CASSYVTGELFF
.,TRBV20-1,.,TRBJ2-1,TGCAGTGCTAGTTGGTCACCCCAAGCCTTCAATGAGCAGTTCTTC,CSASWSPQAFNEQFF
TRBD2,TRBV19,.,TRBJ2-6,TGTGCCAGTAGTAAAGGCGGGGGATACTCTGGGGCCAACGTCCTGACTTTC,CASSKGGGYSGANVLTF
.,TRBV6-5,once,TRBJ2-5,TGTGCCAGCAGTCCCGGGACAGAGACCCAGTACTTC,CASSPGTETQYF
.,TRBV5-8,.,TRBJ1-2,TGTGCCAGCAGCTCGAGTCGACAGCCCGAGGATAGATATGGCTACACCTTC,CASSSSRQPEDRYGYTF
.,TRBV5-5,.,TRBJ2-3,TGTGCCAGCAGCTTGGCCTACACAGATACGCAGTATTTT,CASSLAYTDTQYF
TRBD1,TRBV28,.,TRBJ1-6,TGTGCCAGCAGTCCGACAGGGCATTCTTATAATTCACCCCTCCACTTT,CASSPTGHSYNSPLHF
.,TRBV9,.,TRBJ1-5,TGTGCCAGCAGCAGGGGTCGCGAACTCAATCAGCCCCAGCATTTT,CASSRGRELNQPQHF